Listed below are T cell receptor beta chains from one sample, sequenced in a study of Graves' ophthalmopathy and Graves' hyperthyroidism. TCRdb analysed the multiplex PCR reads with MiXCR anew, one entry per CDR3 protein. Among under 250,000 distinct CDR3 sequences, less than 30% were seen once, and the ten largest hold approximately 8.6%. Material for sequencing was peripheral blood. These receptors were taken from a man in his fifties with Graves' ophthalmopathy. The CDR3 runs from the conserved cysteine through the conserved F or W. Each record gives: clone size, J gene, V gene, D gene, CDR3 protein, CDR3 DNA. A D gene is named only where the DNA matches it firmly. Clone size appears in some rows only: once, few, many, or a class for an expanded clone.

clone_size: once; j_call: TRBJ2-2; v_call: TRBV15; d_call: TRBD2; cdr3_aa: CATRLTSDTGELFF; cdr3_nt: TGTGCCACCCGCCTCACTAGCGACACCGGGGAGCTGTTTTTT
clone_size: once; j_call: TRBJ1-2; v_call: TRBV6-1; d_call: NA; cdr3_aa: CASTVGSGYGYTF; cdr3_nt: TGTGCCAGCACCGTGGGCAGCGGCTATGGCTACACCTTC
clone_size: many; j_call: TRBJ2-6; v_call: TRBV12-3/TRBV12-4; d_call: NA; cdr3_aa: CASGLEESGANVLTF; cdr3_nt: TGTGCCAGCGGGCTCGAGGAATCTGGGGCCAACGTCCTGACTTTC
clone_size: many; j_call: TRBJ1-5; v_call: TRBV19; d_call: NA; cdr3_aa: CASSITDQPQHF; cdr3_nt: TGTGCCAGTAGTATAACTGACCAGCCCCAGCATTTT
clone_size: many; j_call: TRBJ2-5; v_call: TRBV29-1; d_call: NA; cdr3_aa: CSAGVRETQYF; cdr3_nt: TGCAGCGCAGGGGTGCGAGAGACCCAGTACTTC
clone_size: NA; j_call: TRBJ1-1; v_call: TRBV30; d_call: NA; cdr3_aa: CAWAGGDTEAFF; cdr3_nt: TGTGCCTGGGCCGGAGGGGACACTGAAGCTTTCTTT
clone_size: many; j_call: TRBJ1-3; v_call: TRBV9; d_call: TRBD1; cdr3_aa: CASSARDRGNTIYF; cdr3_nt: TGTGCCAGCAGCGCTCGGGACAGGGGCAACACCATATATTTT
clone_size: once; j_call: TRBJ2-2; v_call: TRBV6-1; d_call: NA; cdr3_aa: CASTRRYSPNTGELFF; cdr3_nt: TGTGCCAGCACCCGAAGGTATAGTCCGAACACCGGGGAGCTGTTTTTT
clone_size: many; j_call: TRBJ2-5; v_call: TRBV7-3; d_call: TRBD1; cdr3_aa: CASSPGGATQYF; cdr3_nt: TGTGCCAGCAGCCCAGGGGGAGCGACCCAGTACTTC
clone_size: few; j_call: TRBJ1-1; v_call: TRBV6-5; d_call: NA; cdr3_aa: CASSPTQTEAFF; cdr3_nt: TGTGCCAGCAGCCCTACACAGACTGAAGCTTTCTTT
clone_size: many; j_call: TRBJ2-2; v_call: TRBV5-1; d_call: TRBD2; cdr3_aa: CASSSQPAGGLTGELFF; cdr3_nt: TGCGCCAGCAGCTCCCAGCCCGCGGGAGGCCTCACCGGGGAGCTGTTTTTT
clone_size: many; j_call: TRBJ1-1; v_call: TRBV19; d_call: TRBD1; cdr3_aa: CASSQTGRTEAFF; cdr3_nt: TGTGCCAGTAGTCAGACAGGGCGGACTGAAGCTTTCTTT
clone_size: NA; j_call: TRBJ1-1; v_call: TRBV10-2; d_call: NA; cdr3_aa: CASRDTAVPEAFF; cdr3_nt: TGCGCCAGCAGAGACACGGCGGTTCCTGAAGCTTTCTTT
clone_size: NA; j_call: TRBJ2-7; v_call: TRBV15; d_call: NA; cdr3_aa: CATSTGAAYEQYF; cdr3_nt: TGTGCCACCAGCACAGGGGCAGCCTACGAGCAGTACTTC
clone_size: NA; j_call: TRBJ2-7; v_call: TRBV20-1; d_call: NA; cdr3_aa: CSARDSAGAYEQYF; cdr3_nt: TGCAGTGCTAGAGATAGTGCCGGGGCCTACGAGCAGTACTTC
clone_size: NA; j_call: TRBJ2-7; v_call: TRBV12-3/TRBV12-4; d_call: TRBD2; cdr3_aa: CASSFGGVSYEQYF; cdr3_nt: TGTGCCAGCAGTTTTGGGGGGGTTTCCTACGAGCAGTACTTC
clone_size: many; j_call: TRBJ2-7; v_call: TRBV27; d_call: NA; cdr3_aa: CASRSDRLYEQYF; cdr3_nt: TGTGCCAGCAGGTCGGACAGACTCTACGAGCAGTACTTC
clone_size: NA; j_call: TRBJ2-5; v_call: TRBV20-1; d_call: NA; cdr3_aa: CSASPLGFQLQETQYF; cdr3_nt: TGCAGTGCTAGCCCCCTCGGGTTTCAGCTGCAAGAGACCCAGTACTTC
clone_size: NA; j_call: TRBJ2-3; v_call: TRBV24-1; d_call: TRBD2; cdr3_aa: CATSDRTSGSTDTQYF; cdr3_nt: TGTGCCACCAGTGACCGGACTAGCGGATCCACAGATACGCAGTATTTT
clone_size: many; j_call: TRBJ2-7; v_call: TRBV11-2; d_call: TRBD1; cdr3_aa: CASSTGQGQGKYEQYF; cdr3_nt: TGTGCCAGCAGTACCGGACAGGGTCAAGGGAAGTACGAGCAGTACTTC
clone_size: NA; j_call: TRBJ1-2; v_call: TRBV7-2; d_call: TRBD1; cdr3_aa: CASSPVRGRARGYTF; cdr3_nt: TGTGCCAGCAGCCCTGTCAGGGGGCGAGCTCGGGGCTACACCTTC
clone_size: many; j_call: TRBJ2-1; v_call: TRBV4-1; d_call: TRBD2; cdr3_aa: CASSQVVGSLAGDNEQFF; cdr3_nt: TGCGCCAGCAGCCAAGTGGTCGGTAGTCTAGCGGGGGACAATGAGCAGTTCTTC
clone_size: NA; j_call: TRBJ1-2; v_call: TRBV6-5; d_call: TRBD1; cdr3_aa: CASSSDRANGYTF; cdr3_nt: TGTGCCAGCAGTTCGGACAGGGCGAATGGCTACACCTTC
clone_size: NA; j_call: TRBJ1-2; v_call: TRBV6-1; d_call: TRBD1; cdr3_aa: CASRVTGSYGYTF; cdr3_nt: TGTGCCAGCAGAGTGACAGGGAGCTATGGCTACACCTTC
clone_size: many; j_call: TRBJ2-7; v_call: TRBV19; d_call: NA; cdr3_aa: CASSQDLGADYEQYF; cdr3_nt: TGTGCCAGTAGCCAGGACTTGGGGGCAGACTACGAGCAGTACTTC
clone_size: many; j_call: TRBJ1-1; v_call: TRBV5-1; d_call: NA; cdr3_aa: CASSLAVTMNTEAFF; cdr3_nt: TGCGCCAGCAGCTTGGCCGTGACCATGAACACTGAAGCTTTCTTT
clone_size: many; j_call: TRBJ2-5; v_call: TRBV2; d_call: NA; cdr3_aa: CASTLTGQETQYF; cdr3_nt: TGTGCCAGCACCCTGACAGGCCAAGAGACCCAGTACTTC
clone_size: once; j_call: TRBJ2-7; v_call: TRBV6-1; d_call: NA; cdr3_aa: CASGTGPSYEQYF; cdr3_nt: TGTGCCAGCGGTACAGGCCCCTCCTACGAGCAGTACTTC
clone_size: few; j_call: TRBJ1-1; v_call: TRBV19; d_call: TRBD1; cdr3_aa: CASRDRDYTEAFF; cdr3_nt: TGTGCCAGTAGGGACAGGGATTATACTGAAGCTTTCTTT
clone_size: many; j_call: TRBJ1-5; v_call: TRBV9; d_call: NA; cdr3_aa: CASSVAGVGNQPQHF; cdr3_nt: TGTGCCAGCAGCGTAGCAGGGGTCGGCAATCAGCCCCAGCATTTT
clone_size: many; j_call: TRBJ2-5; v_call: TRBV29-1; d_call: NA; cdr3_aa: CSVELPETQYF; cdr3_nt: TGCAGCGTTGAACTTCCGGAGACCCAGTACTTC
clone_size: many; j_call: TRBJ1-2; v_call: TRBV25-1; d_call: TRBD1; cdr3_aa: CASSLGAGGGYTF; cdr3_nt: TGTGCCAGCAGTCTAGGGGCAGGGGGTGGCTACACCTTC
clone_size: many; j_call: TRBJ2-2; v_call: TRBV14; d_call: NA; cdr3_aa: CASSRGLNTGELFF; cdr3_nt: TGTGCCAGCAGCCGGGGACTGAACACCGGGGAGCTGTTTTTT
clone_size: few; j_call: TRBJ1-1; v_call: TRBV2; d_call: TRBD1; cdr3_aa: CAARRTTGMTEAFF; cdr3_nt: TGTGCCGCCAGACGCACGACAGGGATGACTGAAGCTTTCTTT
clone_size: NA; j_call: TRBJ1-1; v_call: TRBV30; d_call: TRBD1; cdr3_aa: CAYTKGGSEAFF; cdr3_nt: TGTGCCTATACTAAAGGGGGCTCTGAAGCTTTCTTT
clone_size: NA; j_call: TRBJ1-5; v_call: TRBV10-2; d_call: NA; cdr3_aa: CASSVGEQGINQPQHF; cdr3_nt: TGTGCCAGCAGCGTAGGGGAACAGGGAATCAATCAGCCCCAGCATTTT
clone_size: many; j_call: TRBJ2-5; v_call: TRBV9; d_call: NA; cdr3_aa: CASSSSSETQYF; cdr3_nt: TGTGCCAGCAGTTCCTCGAGCGAGACCCAGTACTTC
clone_size: many; j_call: TRBJ1-1; v_call: TRBV20-1; d_call: NA; cdr3_aa: CRTRGITDTEAFF; cdr3_nt: TGCAGGACTAGGGGAATTACGGACACTGAAGCTTTCTTT
clone_size: many; j_call: TRBJ1-1; v_call: TRBV29-1; d_call: TRBD1; cdr3_aa: CSVAPGGSDTEAFF; cdr3_nt: TGCAGCGTTGCGCCAGGGGGCTCGGACACTGAAGCTTTCTTT
clone_size: many; j_call: TRBJ2-7; v_call: TRBV20-1; d_call: NA; cdr3_aa: CSASGISYEQYF; cdr3_nt: TGCAGTGCTTCAGGGATTTCCTACGAGCAGTACTTC
clone_size: many; j_call: TRBJ2-5; v_call: TRBV27; d_call: TRBD2; cdr3_aa: CASSFAAGGGETQYF; cdr3_nt: TGTGCCAGCAGTTTTGCAGCGGGAGGAGGGGAGACCCAGTACTTC
clone_size: NA; j_call: TRBJ2-7; v_call: TRBV28; d_call: NA; cdr3_aa: CASRLRDIFYHEQYF; cdr3_nt: TGTGCCAGCAGGCTAAGGGACATTTTTTACCACGAGCAGTACTTC
clone_size: NA; j_call: TRBJ1-2; v_call: TRBV28; d_call: NA; cdr3_aa: CASSFGRQFGYTF; cdr3_nt: TGTGCCAGCAGTTTCGGTCGACAGTTTGGCTACACCTTC
clone_size: many; j_call: TRBJ1-3; v_call: TRBV29-1; d_call: NA; cdr3_aa: CSVDLGGNTIYF; cdr3_nt: TGCAGCGTTGATCTTGGAGGAAACACCATATATTTT
clone_size: NA; j_call: TRBJ2-7; v_call: TRBV12-3/TRBV12-4; d_call: NA; cdr3_aa: CASSLSGTSFYEQYF; cdr3_nt: TGTGCCAGCAGTTTATCAGGGACCTCTTTCTACGAGCAGTACTTC
clone_size: NA; j_call: TRBJ1-1; v_call: TRBV2; d_call: NA; cdr3_aa: CASVDQGRGTEAFF; cdr3_nt: TGTGCCAGCGTGGATCAGGGGAGGGGCACTGAAGCTTTCTTT
clone_size: many; j_call: TRBJ2-7; v_call: TRBV6-5; d_call: NA; cdr3_aa: CASSSPGRGKQYF; cdr3_nt: TGTGCCAGCAGTTCTCCCGGCAGAGGCAAGCAGTACTTC
clone_size: many; j_call: TRBJ2-7; v_call: TRBV7-2; d_call: NA; cdr3_aa: CASSLATRFPYEQYF; cdr3_nt: TGTGCCAGCAGCTTGGCGACCAGGTTCCCCTACGAGCAGTACTTC
clone_size: many; j_call: TRBJ2-7; v_call: TRBV4-2; d_call: TRBD2; cdr3_aa: CASSPTAGGYRYEQYF; cdr3_nt: TGTGCCAGCAGCCCTACAGCGGGGGGTTATCGATACGAGCAGTACTTC
clone_size: many; j_call: TRBJ2-7; v_call: TRBV28; d_call: NA; cdr3_aa: CASSLGLRYEQYF; cdr3_nt: TGTGCCAGCAGTTTGGGATTACGGTACGAGCAGTACTTC
clone_size: NA; j_call: TRBJ1-2; v_call: TRBV28; d_call: NA; cdr3_aa: CASVPPGPRGGYGYTF; cdr3_nt: TGTGCCAGCGTCCCCCCGGGACCCCGAGGGGGCTATGGCTACACCTTC
clone_size: NA; j_call: TRBJ1-1; v_call: TRBV28; d_call: TRBD1; cdr3_aa: CASSHRDRGGLEAFF; cdr3_nt: TGTGCCAGCAGTCACCGGGACAGGGGAGGCCTTGAAGCTTTCTTT
clone_size: many; j_call: TRBJ1-2; v_call: TRBV11-2; d_call: TRBD1; cdr3_aa: CASSLVFSGQGRDYGYTF; cdr3_nt: TGTGCCAGCAGCTTAGTTTTCTCGGGACAGGGGAGGGACTATGGCTACACCTTC
clone_size: many; j_call: TRBJ2-2; v_call: TRBV19; d_call: TRBD2; cdr3_aa: CASSPSGLANTGELFF; cdr3_nt: TGTGCCAGTAGTCCATCCGGACTAGCGAACACCGGGGAGCTGTTTTTT
clone_size: many; j_call: TRBJ2-2; v_call: TRBV30; d_call: TRBD1; cdr3_aa: CAWSEGQGHTGELFF; cdr3_nt: TGTGCCTGGAGTGAGGGACAGGGGCACACCGGGGAGCTGTTTTTT